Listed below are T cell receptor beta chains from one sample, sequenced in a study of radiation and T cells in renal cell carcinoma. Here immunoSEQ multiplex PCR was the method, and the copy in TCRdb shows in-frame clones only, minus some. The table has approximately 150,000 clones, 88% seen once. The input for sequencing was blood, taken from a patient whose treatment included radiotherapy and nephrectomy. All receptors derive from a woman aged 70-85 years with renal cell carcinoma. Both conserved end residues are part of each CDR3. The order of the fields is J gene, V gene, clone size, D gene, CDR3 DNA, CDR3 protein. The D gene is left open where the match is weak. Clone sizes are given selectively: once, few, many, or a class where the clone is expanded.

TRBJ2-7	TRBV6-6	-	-	TGTGCCAGCAGGCCGACAGGTCCCGAGCAGTACTTC	CASRPTGPEQYF
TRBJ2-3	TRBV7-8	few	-	TGTGCCAGCAGCGGCCGGACTGGGCTTAGCACAGATACGCAGTATTTT	CASSGRTGLSTDTQYF
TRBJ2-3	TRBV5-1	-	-	TGCGCCAGCAGCTTGGTTACGGGGGGCACAGATACGCAGTATTTT	CASSLVTGGTDTQYF
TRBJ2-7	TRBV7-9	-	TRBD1	TGTGCCAGCACCCCTCTCCAGACAGGGAGCTACGAGCAGTACTTC	CASTPLQTGSYEQYF
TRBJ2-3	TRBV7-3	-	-	TGTGCCAGCAGCTTAACAGGCGGGACAGATACGCAGTATTTT	CASSLTGGTDTQYF
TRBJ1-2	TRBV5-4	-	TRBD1	TGTGCCAGCATCGCGGACAGGGGCGCCTATGGCTACACCTTC	CASIADRGAYGYTF
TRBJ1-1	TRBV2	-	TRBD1	TGTGCCAGCATTGGGCAGGGGGCCATGAACACTGAAGCTTTCTTT	CASIGQGAMNTEAFF
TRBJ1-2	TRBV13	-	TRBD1	TGTGCCAGCAGCCGAGGGACAGGGAGGTTGGGTGGTGGCTACACCTTC	CASSRGTGRLGGGYTF
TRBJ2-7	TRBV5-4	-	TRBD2	TGTGCCAGCAGCTTAATAGCGGGGGCTCACGCCGAGCAGTACTTC	CASSLIAGAHAEQYF
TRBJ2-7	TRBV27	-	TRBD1	TGTGCCAGCAGTTTATTGACCGGGACAGGGATGAGCGAGCAGTACTTC	CASSLLTGTGMSEQYF
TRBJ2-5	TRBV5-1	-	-	TGCGCCAGCAGCCTTAATAACCAAGAGACCCAGTACTTC	CASSLNNQETQYF
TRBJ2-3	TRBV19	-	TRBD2	TGTGCCAGTAGAACTAGCGGGGGTGGAGATACGCAGTATTTT	CASRTSGGGDTQYF
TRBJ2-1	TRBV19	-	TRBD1	TGTGCCAGTACCCCGGGACAGAGATACAATGAGCAGTTCTTC	CASTPGQRYNEQFF
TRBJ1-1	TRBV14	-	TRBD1	TGTGCCAGCAGCGTACAGGGGGGGGTCACTGAAGCTTTCTTT	CASSVQGGVTEAFF
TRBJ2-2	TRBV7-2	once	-	TGTGCCAGCAGTCGGGGCCCGGAGACCGGGGAGCTGTTTTTT	CASSRGPETGELFF
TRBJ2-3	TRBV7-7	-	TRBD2	TGTGCTAGCAGCATCGGACTAGCGGGTGCAGATACGCAGTATTTT	CASSIGLAGADTQYF
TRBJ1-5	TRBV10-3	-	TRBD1	TGTGCCATCCAAAAGACAGGGGATCAGCCCCAGCATTTT	CAIQKTGDQPQHF
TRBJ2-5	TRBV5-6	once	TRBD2	TGTGCCAGCAGCTCCGCTCCTCGAAGACTAGCGGGGAAGAAAGAGACCCAGTACTTC	CASSSAPRRLAGKKETQYF
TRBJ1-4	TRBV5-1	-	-	TGCGCCAGCAGCTCCGGGACTGCTAGGAATGAAAAACTGTTTTTT	CASSSGTARNEKLFF
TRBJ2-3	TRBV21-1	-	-	TGTGCCAGCAGCAGAGGGGCAGATACGCAGTATTTT	CASSRGADTQYF
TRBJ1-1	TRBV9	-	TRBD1	TGTGCCAGCAGGGGGACAGGCATGAACACTGAAGCTTTCTTT	CASRGTGMNTEAFF
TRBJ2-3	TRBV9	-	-	TGTGCCAGCAGCAGAGGGACTTCCCCAAACACAGATACGCAGTATTTT	CASSRGTSPNTDTQYF
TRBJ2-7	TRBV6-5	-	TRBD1	TGTGCCAGCAGTTTCCCGGACAGGGGTCGGTGGCAGTACTTC	CASSFPDRGRWQYF
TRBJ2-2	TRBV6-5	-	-	TGTGCCAGCAGTTACAGGGATACCGGGGAGCTGTTTTTT	CASSYRDTGELFF
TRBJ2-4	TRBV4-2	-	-	TGTGCCAGCAGCCAATCAGGGCGTGTGACCAAAAACATTCAGTACTTC	CASSQSGRVTKNIQYF
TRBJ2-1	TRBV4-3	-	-	TGCGCCAGCAGCCAAGATCGAGATAAGGAGCAGTTCTTC	CASSQDRDKEQFF
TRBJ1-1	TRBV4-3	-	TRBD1	TGCGCCAGCAGCCAAGATCTACCAGGGGGGAACACTGAAGCTTTCTTT	CASSQDLPGGNTEAFF
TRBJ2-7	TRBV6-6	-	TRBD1	TGTGCCAGCAGTTCCGGGGACAGGGGGTACGAGCAGTACTTC	CASSSGDRGYEQYF
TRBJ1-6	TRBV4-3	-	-	TGCGCCAGCAGCCCCAGAGAGGCCAGTAATTCACCCCTCCACTTT	CASSPREASNSPLHF
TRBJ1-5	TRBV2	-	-	TGTGCCAGCAGTGAATATATCGAGGGTAGCCAGCATTTT	CASSEYIEGSQHF
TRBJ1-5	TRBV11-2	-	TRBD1	TGTGCCAGCAGCCCGGGACAGGGGGCAAGGCAGCCCCAGCATTTT	CASSPGQGARQPQHF
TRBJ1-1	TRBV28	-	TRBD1	TGTGCCAGCCGCTCGGGCGGACAGGGTGGGAACACTGAAGCTTTCTTT	CASRSGGQGGNTEAFF
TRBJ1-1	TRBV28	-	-	TGTGCCAGCAGCCCCCTTAGGGCAATGAACACTGAAGCTTTCTTT	CASSPLRAMNTEAFF
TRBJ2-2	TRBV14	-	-	TGTGCCAGCAGCAACACAGGGTTTGTCGGGGAGCTGTTTTTT	CASSNTGFVGELFF
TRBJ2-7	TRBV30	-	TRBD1	TGTGCCTGGAGGGGGATGGTGGGACAGGGACGTGAGCAGTACTTC	CAWRGMVGQGREQYF
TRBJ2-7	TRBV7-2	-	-	TGTGCCAGCAGCTTAGAGGGAACAGGGATCTACGAGCAGTACTTC	CASSLEGTGIYEQYF
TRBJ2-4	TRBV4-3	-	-	TGCGCCAGCAGCCAAGCACTCACACAGGTTCCAAAGAGCAAAAACATTCAGTACTTC	CASSQALTQVPKSKNIQYF
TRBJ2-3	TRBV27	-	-	TGTGCCAGCAGTCCAGCGGCTAGCACAGATACGCAGTATTTT	CASSPAASTDTQYF
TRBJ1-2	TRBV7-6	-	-	TGTGCCAGCAGCTTAGGCAGGGAAGGAGGCTACACCTTC	CASSLGREGGYTF
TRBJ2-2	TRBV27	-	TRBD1	TGTGCCAGCGGTGACAGGGGGCAGGGCACCGGGGAGCTGTTTTTT	CASGDRGQGTGELFF
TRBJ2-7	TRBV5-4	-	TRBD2	TGTGCCAGCAGCTTGGATCGGGGGGTCGTCTACGAGCAGTACTTC	CASSLDRGVVYEQYF
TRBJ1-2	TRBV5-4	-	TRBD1	TGTGCCAGCAGCTTGGCCGACAGGGTCTATGGCTACACCTTC	CASSLADRVYGYTF
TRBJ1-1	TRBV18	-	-	TGTGCCAGCTCACCACCTGGCCAGGGAAACACTGAAGCTTTCTTT	CASSPPGQGNTEAFF
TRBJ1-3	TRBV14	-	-	TGTGCCAGCAGCCGAGGGAGGGGCGATCGTGGAAACACCATATATTTT	CASSRGRGDRGNTIYF
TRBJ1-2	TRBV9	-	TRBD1	TGTGCCAGCAGCGCGACAGGGGGCCCTAACTATGGCTACACCTTC	CASSATGGPNYGYTF
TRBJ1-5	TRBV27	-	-	TGTGCCAGCAGTAGGGTGACCGATCAGCCCCAGCATTTT	CASSRVTDQPQHF
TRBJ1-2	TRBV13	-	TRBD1	TGTGCCAGCAGCCCCGGGACAGGGAATGGCTACACCTTC	CASSPGTGNGYTF
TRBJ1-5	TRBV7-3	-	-	TGTGCCAGCAGCTACCCCGCCAGGGCGGATCAGCCCCAGCATTTT	CASSYPARADQPQHF
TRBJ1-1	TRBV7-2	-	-	TGTGCCAGCAGGCAAAAGGACACTTTCGGAACGACTGAAGCTTTCTTT	CASRQKDTFGTTEAFF
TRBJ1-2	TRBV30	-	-	TGTGCCTGGAGTGGGAAAACATGGGGCTACACCTTC	CAWSGKTWGYTF
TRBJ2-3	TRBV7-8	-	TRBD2	TGTGCCAGCAGTTTAGGGCTAGCGGGGGGTTTTAGCACAGATACGCAGTATTTT	CASSLGLAGGFSTDTQYF
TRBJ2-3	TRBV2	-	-	TGTGCCAGCAAACCGGACAGCAGCGCAGATACGCAGTATTTT	CASKPDSSADTQYF
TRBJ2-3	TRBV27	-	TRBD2	TGTGCCAGCAGTTCCCGACTAGCGGGGGCCACAGATACGCAGTATTTT	CASSSRLAGATDTQYF
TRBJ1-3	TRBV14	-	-	TGTGCCAGCAGCCAAGGGACCATTAACACCATATATTTT	CASSQGTINTIYF
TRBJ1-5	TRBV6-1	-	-	TGTGCCAGCAGTGACATGGGGGCGAGGCGCAATCAGCCCCAGCATTTT	CASSDMGARRNQPQHF
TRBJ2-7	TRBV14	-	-	TGTGCCAGCAGCCAAGATGTGCGGAAGGCTCTCTACGAGCAGTACTTC	CASSQDVRKALYEQYF
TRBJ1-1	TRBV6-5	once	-	TGTGCCAGCAGTTACAGCAACGGGGGGGCTTTCTTT	CASSYSNGGAFF